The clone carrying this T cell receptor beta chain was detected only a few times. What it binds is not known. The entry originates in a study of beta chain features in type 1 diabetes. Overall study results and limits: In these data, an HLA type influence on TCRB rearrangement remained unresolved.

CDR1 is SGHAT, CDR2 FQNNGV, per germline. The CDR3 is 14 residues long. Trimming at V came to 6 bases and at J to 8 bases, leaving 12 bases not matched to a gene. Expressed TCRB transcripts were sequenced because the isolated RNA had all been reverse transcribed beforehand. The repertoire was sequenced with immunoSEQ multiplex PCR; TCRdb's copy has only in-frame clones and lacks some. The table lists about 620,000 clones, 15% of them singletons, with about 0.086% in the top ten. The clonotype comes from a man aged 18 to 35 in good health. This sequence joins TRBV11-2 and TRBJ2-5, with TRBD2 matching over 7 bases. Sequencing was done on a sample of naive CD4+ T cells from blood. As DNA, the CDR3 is TGTGCCAGCAGAGCAGTAGCGGGCCGCCCAACCCAGTACTTC. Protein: CASRAVAGRPTQYF.